The 25 T cell receptor beta chains in this list originate from one sample, sequenced in a study of blood T cell repertoires in COVID-19 (dated by TCRdb to the early 2020s). Library generation was performed with the immunoSEQ multiplex PCR assay. The source is immuneACCESS, and TCRdb retained only in-frame sequences with V and J called. Part of the clones is not carried over; for the studies checked, unresolved V genes explain less than half of this, and the remainder is unexplained. The sample table records some 120,000 clones; about 89% of these occur just once. Together, the top ten hold 4.5% of the sample. The specimen was peripheral blood. These receptors came from a man aged 35-49 years with acute or convalescent COVID-19.

The chain carries TRBV4-1 and TRBJ1-2, with D unresolved. V shed 2 bases and J shed 1 base, with 17 bases lying between them. The germline V gene encodes CDR1 MGHRA and CDR2 YSYEKL. This CDR3 is built from 17 residues. Here the CDR3 DNA reads TGCGCCAGCAGCCAATCCCGGGAGGGCAAGTATAACTATGGCTACACCTTC. Its translation: CASSQSREGKYNYGYTF.

The CDR3 is CASSLAGGNTEAFF. The DNA for the CDR3 is TGTGCCAGCAGCTTAGCGGGTGGGAACACTGAAGCTTTCTTT. The genes are TRBV13 and TRBJ1-1, with D unresolved. Per the germline V gene, CDR1 is PRHDT and CDR2 is FYEKMQ (reference sequence). The CDR3 loop spans 14 amino acids. Trimming shortened V by 1 base and J by 1 base, and 7 bases separated the two germline ends.

V gene TRBV7-3 combines with J gene TRBJ2-5; maybe TRBD2 (5 bases). Looked up from germline, CDR1 is SGHTA and CDR2 is FQGTGA. CDR3 size: 13 residues. The V end lost 5 bases, the J end lost 1 base, and 8 bases lay between the germline ends. The CDR3 region is CASSLGSQETQYF. In DNA form, the CDR3 reads TGTGCCAGCAGCCTAGGGAGCCAAGAGACCCAGTACTTC.

The genes are TRBV12-3 or TRBV12-4 and TRBJ1-1; D remains ambiguous. CDR3 length: 11 amino acids. Trimming took 0 bases from V and 10 from J, leaving 6 bases between them. CDR3 sequence reads: CASSLASGAFF. DNA for the CDR3: TGTGCCAGCAGTTTAGCCTCGGGAGCTTTCTTT.

The chain recombines TRBV15 with TRBJ2-3, with TRBD1 as a possible D gene (6 bases). The CDR3 is made up of 17 amino acids. The V and J ends lost 0 bases and 6 bases respectively, with 19 bases between them. Germline assignment: CDR1 LNHNV and CDR2 YYDKDF (reference sequence). The CDR3 spells CATSRDTLGGVRDTQYF. CDR3 nucleotides: TGTGCCACCAGCAGAGATACTTTAGGGGGAGTCAGGGATACGCAGTATTTT.

This chain joins TRBV12-3 or TRBV12-4 and TRBJ1-1; possible D gene TRBD1, 5 bases. Trimming took off 7 bases at V and 0 bases at J, with 9 bases between the two ends. The length of the CDR3 is 13 residues. In DNA form, the CDR3 reads TGTGCCAGCACCCGGGGGGTGAACACTGAAGCTTTCTTT. Translating it yields CASTRGVNTEAFF.

The chain combines TRBV19 with TRBJ1-2, with 11 bases identical to TRBD1. Unmatched junction bases numbered 6, after V lost 5 bases and J lost 4 bases. CDR3 length equals 15 residues. Germline V lookup: CDR1 LNHDA, CDR2 SQIVND (reference sequence). The CDR3 bases are TGTGCCAGTAGTCCAGGGACAGGGGGACCCTATGGCTACACCTTC. This gives the protein CASSPGTGGPYGYTF.

This rearrangement joins TRBV19 to TRBJ1-1; 10 positions match TRBD1. V gave up 3 bases and J gave up 5 bases; unmatched junction bases: 12. Per germline, CDR1 LNHDA and CDR2 SQIVND (reference sequence). This CDR3 is 17 amino acids long. The CDR3 loop reads CASSILLRGTGVTEAFF. CDR3 DNA: TGTGCCAGTAGTATCCTCCTTCGAGGGACAGGGGTAACTGAAGCTTTCTTT.

The gene calls are TRBV30 and TRBJ2-1, with 9 bases that match TRBD1. J was trimmed by 2 bases and V by 2 bases; bases with no gene match: 10. The length of the CDR3 is 17 residues. Germline V gives CDR1 GTSNPN, CDR2 SVGIG (reference sequence). CDR3 in amino acids: CAWSKNFRDRAYNEQFF. CDR3 DNA sequence: TGTGCCTGGAGTAAAAACTTCCGGGACAGGGCCTACAATGAGCAGTTCTTC.

This clone appeared once. The J gene is TRBJ1-5, the V gene TRBV24-1; no reliable D call. The ends were cut back, 9 bases at V and 2 bases at J, with 16 bases in the middle. Germline assignment: CDR1 KGHDR and CDR2 SFDVKD. The CDR3 has 15 amino acids. The CDR3 loop reads CATRAGRRGNQPQHF. CDR3 DNA sequence: TGTGCCACCCGGGCGGGGAGGCGCGGCAATCAGCCCCAGCATTTT.

V is TRBV6-5 and J is TRBJ1-1; D is unresolved. The CDR3 consists of 13 residues. Germline CDR1 is MNHEY and CDR2 is SVGAGI. The V gene lost 6 bases and the J gene lost 4 bases, with 12 bases spanning the gap. CDR3: CASRNGVSTEAFF. CDR3 bases: TGTGCCAGCAGGAACGGGGTCAGCACTGAAGCTTTCTTT.

This clone appeared once. The rearrangement uses TRBV5-1 and TRBJ2-1; TRBD2 aligns across 9 bases. CDR1 and CDR2 (germline): SGHRS, YFSETQ. The CDR3 consists of 17 residues. V was clipped by 9 bases and J by 8 bases; unmatched bases: 21. The CDR3 loop reads CATAYFPGLAGVHEQFF. For the CDR3, the DNA is TGCGCCACAGCATATTTCCCGGGACTAGCCGGGGTCCATGAGCAGTTCTTC. The full variable domain, with the rest looked up from reference TRBV5-1 and TRBJ2-1, is KAGVTQTPRYLIKTRGQQVTLSCSPISGHRSVSWYQQTPGQGLQFLFEYFSETQRNKGNFPGRFSGRQFSNSRSEMNVSTLELGDSALYLCATAYFPGLAGVHEQFFGPGTRLTVL.

The rearrangement links TRBV20-1 to TRBJ2-3; TRBD2 is a possible D gene (5 bases). CDR3 length: 11 residues. Per the germline V gene, CDR1 is DFQATT and CDR2 is SNEGSKA (reference sequence). Trimming pared 6 bases from V and 3 bases from J, leaving 7 bases between. The CDR3, as DNA: TGCAGTGCGGGAGTAACAGATACGCAGTATTTT. Its translation: CSAGVTDTQYF.

The CDR3 is CASSSMTGTYGYTF. The CDR3 DNA sequence: TGCGCCAGCAGCTCGATGACAGGCACCTATGGCTACACCTTC. The chain employs TRBV5-1 and TRBJ1-2; tentatively, D is TRBD1 (6 bases). Germline-derived CDR1 and CDR2 are SGHRS and YFSETQ. The CDR3 spans 14 residues. Trimming shortened V by 3 bases and J by 4 bases, and 13 bases separated the two germline ends.

This chain uses TRBV7-9 with TRBJ2-1; D is uncertain. The CDR3 totals 16 residues. CDR1 SEHNR and CDR2 FQNEAQ come from the germline V gene (reference sequence). Trimming removed 1 base at V and 0 bases at J, with 10 bases between. The CDR3 DNA sequence: TGTGCCAGCAGCTTAGTGGTCCTCAGCTCCTACAATGAGCAGTTCTTC. Translated, it gives CASSLVVLSSYNEQFF.

The CDR3 bases are TGTGCCAGCAGCCAAGATTGGGACAGGGGGGAAGCTTTCTTT. Protein: CASSQDWDRGEAFF. The chain combines TRBV3-1 (or the pseudogene TRBV3-2) with TRBJ1-1, with 11 bases that match TRBD1. V shed 0 bases and J 8 bases; nucleotides not matched to a gene: 2. This CDR3 is 14 amino acids long. In germline, CDR1 is LGHDT, CDR2 YNNKEL (reference sequence).

The J gene is TRBJ1-6, the V gene TRBV14, with 9 bases matching TRBD1. Trimming at V came to 4 bases and at J to 10 bases, leaving 11 bases not matched to a gene. Germline loops: CDR1 SGHDN, CDR2 FVKESK. The CDR3 has 16 residues. The CDR3 spells CASSPLNDRGESPLHF. The CDR3 DNA follows: TGTGCCAGCAGCCCATTAAACGACAGGGGGGAATCACCCCTCCACTTT.

This clone was seen more than once but under ten times. V is TRBV7-8 and J is TRBJ2-7; D not certain. Per the germline V gene, CDR1 is SGHVS and CDR2 is FQNEAQ. The CDR3 totals 13 residues. Trimming took 1 base from V and 9 from J, leaving 13 bases between them. In nucleotides, the CDR3 is TGTGCCAGCAGCTTAGTAAATACAGATGGGCAGTACTTC. Protein: CASSLVNTDGQYF.

The chain has TRBV7-9 and TRBJ2-3; D is unresolved. CDR3 length equals 11 residues. The germline V gene has CDR1 SEHNR and CDR2 FQNEAQ (reference sequence). The ends were cut back, 5 bases at V and 9 bases at J, with 9 bases in the middle. The CDR3 protein is CASSQTRTQYF. Here the CDR3 DNA reads TGTGCCAGCAGCCAGACAAGGACGCAGTATTTT. Using reference TRBV7-9 and TRBJ2-3 for the parts outside the CDR3, the full variable domain is DTGVSQNPRHKITKRGQNVTFRCDPISEHNRLYWYRQTLGQGPEFLTYFQNEAQLEKSRLLSDRFSAERPKGSFSTLEIQRTEQGDSAMYLCASSQTRTQYFGPGTRLTVL.

This rearrangement joins TRBV18 to TRBJ1-1; D is ambiguous. The CDR3 totals 14 residues. V was trimmed by 2 bases and J by 0 bases, leaving 7 bases between them. Germline V gene data show CDR1 as KGHSH and CDR2 as LQKENI. This chain's CDR3 is CASSPIGVNTEAFF. Written as DNA, the CDR3 is TGTGCCAGCTCACCAATCGGGGTGAACACTGAAGCTTTCTTT.

The CDR3 protein is CAWSVETGNYGYTF. In DNA form, the CDR3 reads TGTGCCTGGAGTGTCGAGACAGGGAACTATGGCTACACCTTC. The gene calls are TRBV30 and TRBJ1-2; 7 bases map to TRBD1. The ends lost 0 bases at V and 2 bases at J; junction bases unmatched: 3. Germline assignment: CDR1 GTSNPN and CDR2 SVGIG (reference sequence). CDR3 length: 14 residues.

V is TRBV6-5 and J is TRBJ2-3, with a weak D call TRBD1 (6 bases). The V gene lost 5 bases and the J gene lost 10 bases, with 16 bases spanning the gap. CDR3 length: 13 residues. The germline CDR1 and CDR2 sequences are MNHEY and SVGAGI. The CDR3 loop is CASSLRGGTSQYF. For the CDR3, the DNA is TGTGCCAGCAGTCTCAGGGGTGGCACCTCGCAGTATTTT.

J is TRBJ1-2 and V is TRBV5-5; possible D gene TRBD1, 6 bases. V lost 1 base and J lost 2, with 9 bases in between. Germline V lookup: CDR1 SGHKS, CDR2 YYEKEE (reference sequence). The CDR3 is 14 residues long. For the CDR3, the DNA is TGTGCCAGCAGCTTGTCTGGACAGAACTATGGCTACACCTTC. Amino acids: CASSLSGQNYGYTF.

V is TRBV4-1 and J is TRBJ1-2; 8 bases are a match to TRBD1. Per the germline V gene, CDR1 is MGHRA and CDR2 is YSYEKL. V dropped 4 bases and J dropped 5; count of bases not matched to a gene: 9. The CDR3 runs to 15 residues. CDR3: CASSPPGTGGYGYTF. CDR3 sequence (DNA): TGCGCCAGCAGCCCCCCCGGGACAGGAGGGTATGGCTACACCTTC.

V and J are TRBV24-1 and TRBJ1-4; tentatively, D is TRBD1 (5 bases). This CDR3 region has 17 residues. Germline CDR1 is KGHDR and CDR2 is SFDVKD. Trimming shortened V by 2 bases and J by 0 bases, and 12 bases separated the two germline ends. CDR3 nucleotide sequence: TGTGCCACCAGTGATTCGTCCGACAGCGCAACTAATGAAAAACTGTTTTTT. Residues: CATSDSSDSATNEKLFF.